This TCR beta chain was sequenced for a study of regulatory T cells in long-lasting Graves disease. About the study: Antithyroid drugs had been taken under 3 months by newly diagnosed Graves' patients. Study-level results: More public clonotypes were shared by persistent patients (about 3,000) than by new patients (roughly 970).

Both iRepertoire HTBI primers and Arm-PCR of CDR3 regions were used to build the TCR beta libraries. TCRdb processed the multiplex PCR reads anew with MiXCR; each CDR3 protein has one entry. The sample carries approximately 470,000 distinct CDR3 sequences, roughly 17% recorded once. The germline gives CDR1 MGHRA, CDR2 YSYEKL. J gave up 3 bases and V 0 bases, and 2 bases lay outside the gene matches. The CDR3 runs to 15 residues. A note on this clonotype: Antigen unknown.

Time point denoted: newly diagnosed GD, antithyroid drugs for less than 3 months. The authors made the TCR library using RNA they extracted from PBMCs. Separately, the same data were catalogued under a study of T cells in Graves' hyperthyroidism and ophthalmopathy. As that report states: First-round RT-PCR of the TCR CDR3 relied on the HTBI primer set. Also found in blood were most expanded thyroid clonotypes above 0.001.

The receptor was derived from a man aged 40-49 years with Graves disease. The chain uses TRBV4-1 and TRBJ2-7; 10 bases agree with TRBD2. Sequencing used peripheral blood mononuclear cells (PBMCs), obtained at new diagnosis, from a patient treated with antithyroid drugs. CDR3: CASSQDRTSGYEQYF. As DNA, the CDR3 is TGCGCCAGCAGCCAAGATCGGACTAGCGGCTACGAGCAGTACTTC.